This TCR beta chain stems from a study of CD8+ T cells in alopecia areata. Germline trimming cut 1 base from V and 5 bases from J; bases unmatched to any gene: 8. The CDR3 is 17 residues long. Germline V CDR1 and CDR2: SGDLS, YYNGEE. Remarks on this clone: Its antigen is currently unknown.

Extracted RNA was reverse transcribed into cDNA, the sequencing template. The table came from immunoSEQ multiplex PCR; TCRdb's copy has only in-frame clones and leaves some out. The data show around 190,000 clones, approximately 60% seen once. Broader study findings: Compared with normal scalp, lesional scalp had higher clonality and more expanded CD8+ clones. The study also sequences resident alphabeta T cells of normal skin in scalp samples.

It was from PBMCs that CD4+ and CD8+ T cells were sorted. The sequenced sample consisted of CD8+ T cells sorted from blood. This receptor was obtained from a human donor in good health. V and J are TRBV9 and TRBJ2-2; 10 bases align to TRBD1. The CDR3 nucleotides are TGTGCCAGCAGCGTAACTGCGGGACAGGGGAGAACCGGGGAGCTGTTTTTT. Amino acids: CASSVTAGQGRTGELFF.